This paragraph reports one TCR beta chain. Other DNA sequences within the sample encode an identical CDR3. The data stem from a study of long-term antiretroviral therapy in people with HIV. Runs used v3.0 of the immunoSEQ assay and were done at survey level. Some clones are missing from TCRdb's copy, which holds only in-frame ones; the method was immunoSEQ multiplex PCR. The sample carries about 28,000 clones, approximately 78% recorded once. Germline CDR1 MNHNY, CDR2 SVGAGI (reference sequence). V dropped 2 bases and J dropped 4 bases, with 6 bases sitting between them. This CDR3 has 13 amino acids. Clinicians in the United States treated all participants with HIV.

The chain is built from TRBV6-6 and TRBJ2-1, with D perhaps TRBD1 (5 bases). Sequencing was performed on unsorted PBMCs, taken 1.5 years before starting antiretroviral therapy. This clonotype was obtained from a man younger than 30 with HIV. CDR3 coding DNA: TGTGCCAGCAGTTACGACAGTTACAATGAGCAGTTCTTC. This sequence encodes CASSYDSYNEQFF.